This T cell receptor beta chain stems from a study of cytomegalovirus exposure and HLA in healthy donors. General study findings and limits: Cytomegalovirus status, reportedly, was diagnosed with high specificity and sensitivity by the classifier. Roughly uniform sequencing depth across donors was assumed, possibly incorrectly. Listed as cytomegalovirus-associated were 164 TCR beta chains.

On this clone itself: Antigen unknown.

With 60 Vbeta and 13 Jbeta primers, the PCR was carried out. TCRdb keeps only in-frame clones here, not all; method: immunoSEQ multiplex PCR. In the table there are about 120,000 clones, 60% to 80% of which are singletons. Losses at the gene ends were 10 bases for V and 6 bases for J; bases not matched to a gene: 12. Germline V gives CDR1 MNHEY, CDR2 SMNVEV (reference sequence). This CDR3 contains 14 residues. This clonotype was sampled from a woman between 45 and 65 years old in good health and CMV-seronegative. Sequencing was performed on PBMCs. The rearrangement links TRBV27 to TRBJ2-3, with TRBD2 matching 8 bases. CDR3 amino acids: CATYERERVDTQYF. For the CDR3, the DNA is TGTGCCACTTACGAGCGGGAGAGAGTTGATACGCAGTATTTT.